The sequence of this T cell receptor beta chain was determined in a study of blood T cell repertoires in COVID-19. As for the study in general: Sample material is recorded as cDNA or gDNA derived from T cells, B-cell-depleted T cells, or PBMCs.

The CDR3 consists of 15 residues. Germline values: CDR1 MNHEY, CDR2 SVGAGI. J lost 0 bases, V lost 6 bases, and 5 bases had no gene match. This table comes from immunoSEQ multiplex PCR, and its TCRdb copy is limited to in-frame clones, with some not included. The sample gives about 120,000 clones, around 89% of which show up once; 3.8% is in the top ten. This chain links TRBV6-5 with TRBJ1-3; 7 bases align to TRBD1. Material for sequencing was peripheral blood. The sequence derives from a woman in her sixties or seventies with COVID-19, enrolled during active disease. DNA for the CDR3: TGTGCCAGCAGCATCGACAGGGACTCTGGAAACACCATATATTTT. It codes for CASSIDRDSGNTIYF.